Presented here are 17 T cell receptor beta chains from one specimen sequenced in a study of spatial heterogeneity in lung cancer. TCRdb recomputed calls from the 5' RACE reads with MiXCR, one row per CDR3 protein. The table has 9,500 to 11,000 distinct CDR3 sequences, roughly a quarter seen once. The time point was: sample taken at primary tumor resection. Material for sequencing was whole RNA from tumor, nontumor lung or frozen PBMC, left unsorted. Specimen: PBMCs, collected at surgery. These receptors all come from a female donor with early-stage non-small cell lung cancer.

This clonotype was picked up a small number of times. The chain combines TRBV28 with TRBJ2-7; tentatively, D is TRBD2 (5 bases). V was pared by 7 bases and J by 2 bases, with 15 bases between. This CDR3 is built from 14 residues. Germline-derived CDR1 and CDR2 are MDHEN and SYDVKM. For the CDR3, the DNA is TGTGCCAGCAACCTCGGAGGCGGCCCCTACGAGCAGTACTTC. Amino acid sequence: CASNLGGGPYEQYF.

This clonotype was observed a few times. With a much larger clone just one base away, this may be a read error. The chain employs TRBV25-1 and TRBJ1-3, with D possibly TRBD1 on 5 matching bases. Trimming removed 2 bases at V and 6 bases at J, with 14 bases between. Germline CDR1 and CDR2: MGHDK and SYGVNS. This CDR3 is 15 amino acids long. CDR3 amino acids: CASSETSGAENTIYF. In DNA, the CDR3 is TGTGCCAGCAGTGAAACGAGCGGGGCTGAAAACACCATATATTTT.

Sample share makes this clonotype medium-sized (0.01 to 0.1%). J is TRBJ2-1 and V is TRBV24-1; 11 nucleotides line up with TRBD2. The ends lost 2 bases at V and 4 bases at J; junction bases unmatched: 3. Per germline, CDR1 KGHDR and CDR2 SFDVKD. The length of the CDR3 is 16 residues. The CDR3: CATSDSGTSGYNEQFF. CDR3 DNA: TGTGCCACCAGTGATTCTGGGACTAGCGGATACAATGAGCAGTTCTTC.

DNA of the CDR3: TGTGCCAGCAGGCTTCTAGCGGGCCTAGGAGAGACCCAGTACTTC. Its translation: CASRLLAGLGETQYF. V gene TRBV2 combines with J gene TRBJ2-5; 8 bases align to TRBD2. The CDR3 loop spans 15 amino acids. Germline V gene data show CDR1 as SNHLY and CDR2 as FYNNEI. V shed 6 bases and J 4 bases; nucleotides not matched to a gene: 10.

This clonotype turned up a few times. The chain links TRBV6-5 to TRBJ2-3; a weak D match, TRBD2 (5 bases). This CDR3 comprises 13 residues. The germline V gene has CDR1 MNHEY and CDR2 SVGAGI. The V end was cut by 2 bases, the J end by 4 bases, with 7 bases between. The DNA of the CDR3 is TGTGCCAGCAGTTACCCGGACTCAGATACGCAGTATTTT. It yields the protein CASSYPDSDTQYF.

This clonotype was detected a few times. The rearrangement links TRBV6-1 to TRBJ1-5; unclear D gene. The CDR3 is made up of 13 amino acids. CDR1 is MNHNS and CDR2 is SASEGT in the germline V gene. V was clipped by 2 bases and J by 7 bases, with 9 bases between them. In DNA form, the CDR3 reads TGTGCCAGCAGTGAACTACCCGGGCAGCCCCAGCATTTT. Translated, it gives CASSELPGQPQHF.

This clonotype has a handful of counts. The rearrangement joins TRBV3-1 to TRBJ2-7; D perhaps matches TRBD1 (6 bases). Germline CDR1 LGHDT, CDR2 YNNKEL (reference sequence). This CDR3 contains 15 residues. V shed 4 bases and J shed 2 bases, with 15 bases lying between them. CDR3 sequence (DNA): TGTGCCAGCAGCCTAAAACAGGGATCGCCCTACGAGCAGTACTTC. It yields the protein CASSLKQGSPYEQYF.

The rearrangement links TRBV5-6 to TRBJ2-1; 8 bases align to TRBD2. J was trimmed by 5 bases and V by 0 bases; bases with no gene match: 4. This CDR3 spans 15 amino acids. Germline lookup yields CDR1 SGHDT and CDR2 YYEEEE. CDR3 amino acids: CASSLDGRGNNEQFF. The CDR3, as DNA: TGTGCCAGCAGCTTGGACGGGAGGGGTAACAATGAGCAGTTCTTC.

This clonotype occurred a few times. J is TRBJ1-1 and V is TRBV28; TRBD1 matches at 7 bases. Germline V gene sequence: CDR1 MDHEN, CDR2 SYDVKM. This CDR3 contains 15 residues. V lost 2 bases to trimming and J lost 4 bases; unmatched junction nucleotides: 7. The CDR3 here is CASSLASGGRTEAFF. DNA of the CDR3: TGTGCCAGCAGTTTAGCTTCAGGGGGTCGCACTGAAGCTTTCTTT.

The chain carries TRBV3-1 and TRBJ1-1, with 7 bases identical to TRBD1. Per the germline V gene, CDR1 is LGHDT and CDR2 is YNNKEL (reference sequence). The CDR3 length is 14 residues. After removal of 3 bases from V and 5 bases from J, the junction contained 6 bases not matched to a gene. The CDR3 sequence is CASSQPGQWTEAFF. The CDR3, as DNA: TGTGCCAGCAGCCAGCCGGGACAGTGGACTGAAGCTTTCTTT.

In this sample, this clonotype turned up many times. The chain carries TRBV7-8 and TRBJ2-7; the D is unclear. Trimming shortened V by 10 bases and J by 5 bases, and 12 bases separated the two germline ends. The CDR3 covers 11 residues. Germline CDR1 reads SGHVS; CDR2 reads FQNEAQ. The CDR3 nucleotides are TGTGCCACCCGGAAGGACCACGAGCAGTACTTC. This gives the protein CATRKDHEQYF. The variable domain in full, completed from reference TRBV7-8 and TRBJ2-7, reads GAGVSQSPRYKVAKRGQDVALRCDPISGHVSLFWYQQALGQGPEFLTYFQNEAQLDKSGLPSDRFFAERPEGSVSTLKIQRTQQEDSAVYLCATRKDHEQYFGPGTRLTVT.

By sample share, this clonotype is medium-sized (0.01 to 0.1%). The rearrangement joins TRBV7-2 to TRBJ2-1; D possibly corresponds to TRBD2 (7 bases). CDR3 length equals 16 residues. V was cut by 4 bases and J by 0 bases, with 13 bases left in between. Germline values: CDR1 SGHTA, CDR2 FQGNSA. The chain's CDR3 is CASSWAGEGSYNEQFF. In DNA form, the CDR3 reads TGTGCCAGCAGCTGGGCAGGGGAGGGCTCCTACAATGAGCAGTTCTTC.

The genes are TRBV5-1 and TRBJ2-2; D perhaps matches TRBD2 (6 bases). The V end lost 4 bases, the J end lost 5 bases, and 18 bases lay between the germline ends. CDR3 length: 16 amino acids. Germline assignment: CDR1 SGHRS and CDR2 YFSETQ. The CDR3: CASSPEGRGPTGELFF. For the CDR3, the DNA is TGCGCCAGCAGCCCGGAGGGTCGTGGCCCGACCGGGGAGCTGTTTTTT. Filled out from reference TRBV5-1 and TRBJ2-2, the complete variable domain reads KAGVTQTPRYLIKTRGQQVTLSCSPISGHRSVSWYQQTPGQGLQFLFEYFSETQRNKGNFPGRFSGRQFSNSRSEMNVSTLELGDSALYLCASSPEGRGPTGELFFGEGSRLTVL.

By share, this clonotype ranks as medium-sized. The chain recombines TRBV7-9 with TRBJ2-1; 9 bases line up with TRBD2. Germline lookup yields CDR1 SEHNR and CDR2 FQNEAQ (reference sequence). The CDR3 is 16 residues long. The trim removed 0 bases at V and 9 bases at J, leaving 9 bases unmatched. The CDR3 reads CASSLAGAGGIGEQFF. The CDR3 region has the DNA TGTGCCAGCAGCTTAGCGGGAGCGGGAGGAATTGGTGAGCAGTTCTTC.

This clonotype was counted only a few times. J is TRBJ1-1 and V is TRBV10-3; D gene uncertain. Germline assignment: CDR1 ENHRY and CDR2 SYGVKD. CDR3 length equals 14 residues. V gave up 4 bases and J gave up 3 bases, with 12 bases separating them. This CDR3 is CAISARGRDTEAFF. For the CDR3, the DNA is TGTGCCATCAGTGCCCGCGGGAGGGACACTGAAGCTTTCTTT.

This clonotype was seen a few times. The chain joins TRBV12-3 or TRBV12-4 to TRBJ2-3; TRBD2 aligns across 9 bases. V was pared by 6 bases and J by 3 bases, with 4 bases of the junction left unmatched. The CDR3 covers 14 residues. The CDR3 here is CASSSGRRTDTQYF. In DNA, the CDR3 is TGTGCCAGCAGCAGCGGGAGGAGGACAGATACGCAGTATTTT.

This clonotype came up many times. The chain links TRBV3-1 to TRBJ2-7, with D unresolved. V lost 0 bases, J lost 5 bases, and 2 bases lay in between. Germline CDR1 reads LGHDT; CDR2 reads YNNKEL (reference sequence). This CDR3 is 11 amino acids long. CDR3 protein: CASSQDHEQYF. In DNA form, the CDR3 reads TGTGCCAGCAGCCAAGACCACGAGCAGTACTTC.